This T cell receptor beta chain was retrieved from a study of monozygotic twins with inflammatory bowel disease. Reprocessing the 5' RACE reads, TCRdb reports a single entry for every CDR3 protein and omits DNA. The listing records fewer than 150,000 distinct CDR3 sequences. There are 16 residues in the CDR3. The sequencing input was blood. The rearrangement joins TRBV12-3 or TRBV12-4 to TRBJ1-4; TCRdb gives TRBD1 as the D gene, but with no DNA this cannot be confirmed. This TCR derives from a human donor with ulcerative colitis or Crohn's disease, or a healthy co-twin of an affected twin (not recorded which). CDR3 in amino acids: CASSLDPGAPNEKLFF.